Below, one TCR beta chain is given with its context. The antigen this receptor binds is unknown. V loses 6 bases of germline sequence and J loses 0 bases, and the interval between the two ends is 15 bases. The CDR3 spans 16 residues, from the cysteine through the phenylalanine. Only the CDR3 DNA is retained, 48 bases long and in frame from the first base. The germline V gene gives CDR1 as MNHGY and CDR2 as SAAAGT. The cohort comprised fewer than 750 healthy bone marrow donors. All cohort members were sampled while nominally healthy, although unrecorded immune exposures were likely present. The donor was CMV seropositive and belonged to the group of 250 to 300 seropositive cohort members. A peripheral blood sample was provided by each donor, and peripheral blood mononuclear cells were used for TCR beta sequencing. Genomic DNA extraction from the blood cell samples was performed with the Qiagen DNeasy Blood Extraction Kit.

This record belongs to a study of cytomegalovirus exposure and HLA in healthy donors (dated by TCRdb to the late 2010s). In terms of the full investigation: According to an earlier analysis of a few hundred of the donors, about 179 million T cells yielded over 90 million unique TCR beta sequences and about 280 Gb of sequence data. Both class I and class II loci were covered by HLA typing, at four-digit resolution. Genome-wide SNP genotypes for about 60% of the 666 donors were used in a later genetic analysis, which treated that subset as a discovery cohort. In a later analysis, previously published TCR beta repertoires from hundreds of donors were re-analyzed and high-resolution HLA genotyping was added so that TCR occurrence patterns could be studied. About 280 gigabases of sequencing data and approximately 92 million unique TCR sequences made up an early release that covered approximately 650 HLA-typed donors. Besides the first cohort of 666 subjects, a separate validation cohort made up of some 110 different subjects was used. The study aimed to test whether signatures of past pathogen exposure could be identified by cataloging public T cell receptors. Rather than drawing on any new phenotypic data, the later analysis identified candidate immune exposures from TCR beta sequences and the way those sequences occurred across donors. Among around 400 genotyped donors of the cohort, an average of around 220,000 unique TCR beta nucleotide sequences was sequenced per donor, of which about 19% were non-productive. To predict cytomegalovirus infection status, the study brought together high-throughput TCR immunosequencing, statistical association of individual TCRs with disease status, and machine learning. The study profiled the T cell repertoires of 500 to 800 subjects by immunosequencing and related them to cytomegalovirus serostatus. An earlier analysis of around 580 of the donors used high-throughput TCR beta sequencing to judge whether each TCR beta V gene segment behaved as functional or pseudogenic. Of the roughly 410 genotyped donors, roughly 76% were placed in the genetic ancestry cluster associated with self-reported Caucasian donors. Typing coverage varied by locus: about 620-630 donors for A, B, C, DRB1 and DQB1; about 520 for DQA1; 606 for DPA1; around 450 for DPB1. A handful of DR-DQ haplotypes were handled as single units for association and clustering because linkage in the cohort was strong. Donor age, sex, ethnicity and CMV serostatus were compiled together with the repertoire data. All discovery cohort repertoires had been generated on a single sequencing platform. Broad study findings and their caveats: Compared with equally common non-associated chains, HLA-associated TCR beta chains in a later analysis were more clonally expanded and had lower generation probabilities. Because counts were too low, fewer than 20 rarely observed V segments, including chromosome 9 orphons, were excluded from the earlier analysis of several hundred of the donors. The authors suggested that the approach could potentially be extended to other disease states and immunological phenotypes. HLA typing was unavailable for some donors at each locus, so association tests used only the typed subset. Correlated functional status among segregating V segments might be attributable to linkage disequilibrium, but an unknown experimental factor could not be ruled out. The 87-base-pair reads could not distinguish some IMGT-functional V segments, including TRBV6-2 and TRBV6-3, so those segments were excluded. An earlier analysis of 587 of the donors showed that most TCR beta V segments appeared in productive rearrangements either about 87% or about 30% of the time, which broadly matched IMGT annotations. The presence/absence analyses assumed that sequencing depth was roughly uniform across donors, and that assumption may not be true. A total of fewer than 200 TCR beta chains were listed by the study as associated with cytomegalovirus. CMV serostatus was the only immune exposure information available for the cohort. The classifier was reported to diagnose cytomegalovirus status with high specificity and sensitivity in both the original and validation cohorts. A later analysis found that TCR association rates varied across HLA loci, with DRB1 alleles showing the most associated TCRs and HLA-C alleles the fewest. Only TCR beta chains were sequenced in this cohort, and the absence of alpha or paired-chain data limited detectable features. A group of highly shared sequence variants was considered likely to be a technical artifact of the sequencing pipeline. When HLA alleles, especially DR and DQ, strongly co-occurred, attributing TCR associations to individual alleles was difficult. A later analysis associated 15,000 to 20,000 TCR beta sequences with specific HLA alleles at a false discovery rate of 0.05. According to a later genetic analysis, donors in an Asian-associated ancestry cluster had fewer N-insertions in productive TCRs than the roughly 670-donor mean. A later analysis reported that several top co-occurrence clusters appeared linked to parvovirus B19, influenza, CMV and Epstein-Barr virus. A further reported finding was that TCR beta sequences accurately predicted the HLA-A and HLA-B alleles for most subjects in the first cohort. In a later analysis, most CMV-associated TCR beta chains were found to appear HLA-restricted, with HLA associations seemingly driven largely by CMV exposure. Most TCR sequences were observed very rarely across donors, whereas some public TCRs were present in many individuals. In vitro tests confirmed that three of the cytomegalovirus-associated TCR beta chains recognize cytomegalovirus antigens. In a later genetic analysis, a missense DCLRE1C variant was associated with V-gene and J-gene trimming of TCR beta chains, and the association was replicated in an independent cohort.

Library preparation was by the immunoSEQ multiplex PCR assay. For the multiplex PCR, a mixture combining 60 forward primers for TCR Vbeta segments and 13 reverse primers for TCR Jbeta segments was used. The CDR3 region of rearranged TCR beta genes was amplified from genomic DNA with a multiplex PCR assay. The amplified TCR beta libraries were sequenced on the Illumina HiSeq System as 87-base-pair reads. The original pipeline was this. A later analysis counted about 76 million unique TCR beta chains across the 700 or so repertoires, and 9 million to 14 million of these chains were shared by at least two donors. A nearest-neighbor algorithm error-corrected the raw reads and collapsed the reads into unique sequences, merging closely related sequences to remove PCR and sequencing errors. V, D and J gene segments were assigned by aligning CDR3 sequences to IMGT reference sequences. For a sequence to be retained, a match of at least six nucleotides to both a V gene segment and a J gene segment was required. A rearrangement was called productive if the CDR3 had no stop codons and remained in frame with V and J, and every other rearrangement was called non-productive. CDR3 was defined by IMGT convention, running from the second conserved V-encoded cysteine to the conserved J-encoded phenylalanine. The earlier analysis of about 560 of the donors excluded any sequence lacking an unambiguous match to a single V gene segment. An earlier analysis of 550 to 650 of the donors classified V segments as functional when productive rearrangements were above 56.7% and as segregating when the standard deviation between donors was above 5%. To diagnose cytomegalovirus status from the catalog of TCR beta chain sequences, a statistical classification framework was built. V and J gene assignment, in a later analysis, came from comparing TCR nucleotide sequences with IMGT/GENE-DB human TR gene sequences. A later analysis assigned CDR3 sequences and most-parsimonious VDJ recombination scenarios with the TCRdist pipeline. A later analysis defined each TCR beta chain by its CDR3 amino acid sequence plus V-gene family, and excluded reads lacking a unique V-gene family. To address suspected cross-contamination and a sequencing artifact, a later analysis removed roughly 640 highly shared, low-generation-probability nucleotide sequences. For each public chain, a later analysis derived a clonal expansion index from normalized ranks of inferred template counts within each repertoire. A later analysis computed generation probabilities with a VDJ recombination model fitted to out-of-frame rearrangements, and checked the results against IGoR. A later analysis scored TCR-TCR, TCR-HLA and TCR-CMV co-occurrence with hypergeometric tests, applying a repertoire-size bias correction to TCR pairs. False discovery rates were estimated in a later analysis by permuting HLA or CMV assignments 20 times. In a later analysis, co-occurring TCRs were grouped with DBSCAN, and TCRdist sequence similarity was added when clustering was performed within HLA-allele-positive subsets. Repertoires with fewer than 30,000 or more than 120,000 public chains were left out of co-occurrence clustering, as were about five repertoires with anomalous nucleotide sharing. TCRdb provides this immuneACCESS table in a form limited to in-frame rearrangements. Some clones are lacking; in checked studies, under half of them reflect an unresolved V gene, and why the rest are absent is not known. The V and J calls and the clone size are those of that table, but D and trimming were determined from the DNA. The sample table on file contains approximately 58,000 clones. The ten largest make up approximately 5.1% of the sample.

The TCR sequence derives from a man aged 30 to 45 in good health and CMV-seropositive. Sequences were obtained from PBMCs. Recombination joined TRBV6-8 with TRBJ1-5; the D gene is perhaps TRBD1, from 6 matching bases. The DNA sequence follows: TGTGCCAGCAGACGTCGGGACACAATTAGCAATCAGCCCCAGCATTTT. This gives the protein CASRRRDTISNQPQHF.